This entry concerns a single T cell receptor (beta chain). The clone's antigen remains unknown. From each donor, a 2.5 ml peripheral blood sample was collected into PAXgene tubes and kept at -80 degrees C. Without any T cell sorting, total RNA was extracted from whole blood using the PAXgene blood miRNA kit on an automated QIAcube. Peripheral blood from monozygotic twin pairs concordant or discordant for inflammatory bowel disease was subjected to deep TCRalpha and TCRbeta repertoire profiling with unique molecular barcoding. For every twin pair, smoking habits were documented, and each individual was categorised as a current, former or never smoker. The entry originates in a study of monozygotic twins with inflammatory bowel disease (dated by TCRdb to between 2018 and 2020). Looking at the study overall: The full study comprised 30 or so monozygotic twin pairs: nine German pairs (four IBD-concordant, five IBD-discordant) and 19 IBD-discordant Danish pairs. Disease-associated traits were sought mainly through comparisons between IBD patients and their genetically identical healthy co-twins within discordant pairs. Each individual had, on average, about 151 000 unique TCRalpha sequences and 181 000 unique TCRbeta sequences available for analysis. Broad study findings and their caveats: Because patients received different immunosuppressive treatments, the repertoires may have picked up extra background noise and variability between individuals. Fewer clonotypes were shared with other individuals by IBD patients than by healthy twins, most markedly in patients showing signs of disease activity. Repertoire similarity did not differ between concordant and discordant twins, possibly due to limited statistical power. Distinction between different T cell subtypes could not be achieved in the analysis. A decrease in TCRbeta repertoire diversity, as measured by inverse Simpson index, was observed in IBD patients compared with their healthy co-twins. The results gave no support for a single strong signal or clonotype linked to IBD.

The library relied on 5' RACE. Each TCR library was prepared from about 3,300 ng of total RNA. For each sample, cDNA synthesis was carried out in eight separate reactions using SMARTScribe reverse transcriptase. During cDNA synthesis, template switching introduced unique molecular identifiers that contained a 6-nucleotide sample barcode. TCRalpha and TCRbeta cDNA was amplified in two nested PCRs of about 17 and 10 cycles, and bead purification was carried out after each PCR. Before amplification, the cDNA was treated with uracil DNA-glycosylase and purified using the QIAquick PCR purification kit. The second PCR was the step at which Illumina TruSeq-compatible adapters and sample-specific barcodes were added. TapeStation and Qubit were used to check library quality and concentration, and around 4.7 ng of each library was pooled. Pooled libraries were sequenced on an Illumina HiSeq2500 single-index Rapid Run with 2 x 100 bp reads and custom sequencing primers. On the study's bioinformatics: UMI-based consensus assembly with MiGEC version 1.2.6 was used to correct PCR and sequencing errors. MiXCR version 2.1.1 was used for V(D)J alignment, clonotype assembly and CDR3 extraction. To normalise gene usage, clonotype sharing and MAIT/NKT TCR abundance, the top 1000, 10 000 and 20 000 clonotypes in each sample were analysed. After downsampling to 27 000 UMIs, diversity was calculated as the inverse Simpson index using the vegan R package. Paired Mann-Whitney U tests on discordant twin pairs were used, with Benjamini-Hochberg multiple-testing correction. Each CDR3 protein sequence appears as one entry after TCRdb reprocessed the reads, and no DNA is included. The V and J calls and clone size are TCRdb's, not the authors'. For this sample, the table gives about 300,000 distinct CDR3 sequences. In total, the top ten clones hold 5% to 6% of the sample.

From cysteine to phenylalanine, the CDR3 is 14 amino acids long. The DNA sequence is not available. Sequences SGHNT (CDR1) and YYREEE (CDR2) are obtained from the germline V gene (reference sequence). In this chain, TRBV5-4 is recombined with TRBJ1-4; TCRdb selects TRBD1, and the lack of DNA leaves this call unchecked. This TCR came from a human donor with ulcerative colitis or Crohn's disease, or a healthy co-twin of an affected twin (not recorded which). Sequencing was performed on blood. The CDR3 is CASSSQTGSENLFF.